These T cell receptor beta chains were read from a single sample in a study of vaccination and CD4 T cells after COVID-19. The antigens for these receptors are not known. TCRdb processed the PCR reads anew with MiXCR; each CDR3 protein has one entry. The sample carries under 15,000 distinct CDR3 sequences, roughly 73% recorded once. Sequenced sample: CD4+ T cells from blood, cultured in vitro. Receptor source: a human donor who had recovered from COVID-19. Both conserved end residues are part of each CDR3. Fields, in order: J gene, V gene, D gene, clone size, CDR3 protein, CDR3 DNA. D genes are given only for firm matches. Clone sizes are given selectively: once, few, many, or a class where the clone is expanded.

TRBJ1-3	TRBV20-1	TRBD1	once	CSALQGVTNTIYF	TGCAGTGCGTTACAGGGGGTAACGAACACCATATATTTT
TRBJ1-1	TRBV20-1	-	-	CSARDPLSLEAFF	TGCAGTGCTAGAGATCCACTGTCCCTTGAAGCTTTCTTT
TRBJ2-1	TRBV7-9	-	few	CASIISSTDNEQFF	TGTGCCAGCATCATATCGTCTACAGACAATGAGCAGTTCTTC
TRBJ2-1	TRBV7-9	TRBD2	-	CASSLGAGGPYNEQFF	TGTGCCAGCAGCCTTGGAGCGGGAGGGCCATACAATGAGCAGTTCTTC
TRBJ2-2	TRBV6-4	-	-	CASSDRDTGELFF	TGTGCCAGCAGTGACAGGGACACCGGGGAGCTGTTTTTT
TRBJ2-7	TRBV7-2	TRBD1	large	CASSLVGGTGGYEQYF	TGTGCCAGCAGCTTAGTAGGGGGAACAGGGGGCTACGAGCAGTACTTC
TRBJ2-4	TRBV19	-	-	CASSSRGAKNIQYF	TGTGCCAGTAGTTCACGGGGAGCCAAAAACATTCAGTACTTC
TRBJ2-7	TRBV19	-	-	CASSTVEVTYEQYF	TGTGCCAGTAGCACCGTAGAGGTCACCTACGAGCAGTACTTC
TRBJ2-3	TRBV20-1	TRBD1	-	CSAIPDRGGGTDTQYF	TGCAGTGCTATTCCCGACAGGGGAGGTGGCACAGATACGCAGTATTTT
TRBJ1-1	TRBV28	-	-	CASSSGGLNTEAFF	TGTGCCAGCAGTTCCGGAGGGTTGAACACTGAAGCTTTCTTT
TRBJ2-5	TRBV11-2	-	-	CASSFPGEETQYF	TGTGCCAGCAGCTTCCCAGGGGAAGAGACCCAGTACTTC
TRBJ2-5	TRBV5-1	TRBD1	large	CASSPLGQHRGTQYF	TGCGCCAGCAGCCCGTTGGGACAGCACCGGGGGACCCAGTACTTC
TRBJ1-3	TRBV20-1	TRBD1	few	CSAPDVQGLGNTIYF	TGCAGTGCTCCAGACGTACAGGGGCTTGGAAACACCATATATTTT
TRBJ2-7	TRBV6-2/TRBV6-3	-	-	CASSPLGGGRTGNEQYF	TGTGCCAGCAGTCCGCTAGGGGGCGGGAGGACCGGCAACGAGCAGTACTTC
TRBJ2-7	TRBV7-2	-	-	CASSQGLYYEQYF	TGTGCCAGCAGCCAAGGATTATACTACGAGCAGTACTTC
TRBJ2-3	TRBV11-2	TRBD2	-	CASRPGLAGGPGNTQYF	TGTGCCAGCAGGCCGGGACTAGCGGGAGGGCCGGGAAATACGCAGTATTTT
TRBJ2-3	TRBV6-5	-	-	CASSYPPRLGLSDTQYF	TGTGCCAGCAGTTACCCCCCCAGACTAGGGCTGTCAGATACGCAGTATTTT
TRBJ1-5	TRBV5-6	-	-	CASSLVRSNQPQHF	TGTGCCAGCAGCTTGGTCCGAAGCAATCAGCCCCAGCATTTT
TRBJ2-5	TRBV20-1	TRBD2	few	CSVPSRLAGGRETQYF	TGCAGTGTCCCGAGTCGGCTAGCGGGAGGGCGGGAGACCCAGTACTTC
TRBJ2-1	TRBV7-6	TRBD2	-	CASSLSVAGGNEQFF	TGTGCCAGCAGCTTATCCGTAGCGGGAGGGAATGAGCAGTTCTTC
TRBJ1-2	TRBV12-3/TRBV12-4	-	-	CASSSWTAYGYTF	TGTGCCAGCAGTTCTTGGACAGCATATGGCTACACCTTC